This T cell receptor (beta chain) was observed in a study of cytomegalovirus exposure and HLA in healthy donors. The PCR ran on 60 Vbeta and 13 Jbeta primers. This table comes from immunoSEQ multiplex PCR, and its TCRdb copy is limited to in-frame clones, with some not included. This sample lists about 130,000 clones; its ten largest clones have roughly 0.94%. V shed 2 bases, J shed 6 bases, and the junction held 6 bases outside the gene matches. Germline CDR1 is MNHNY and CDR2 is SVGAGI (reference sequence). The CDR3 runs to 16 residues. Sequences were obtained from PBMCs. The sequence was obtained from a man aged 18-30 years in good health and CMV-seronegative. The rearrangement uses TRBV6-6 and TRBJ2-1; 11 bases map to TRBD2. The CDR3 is CASSYELAGAGNEQFF. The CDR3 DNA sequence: TGTGCCAGCAGTTACGAACTAGCGGGAGCGGGCAATGAGCAGTTCTTC.